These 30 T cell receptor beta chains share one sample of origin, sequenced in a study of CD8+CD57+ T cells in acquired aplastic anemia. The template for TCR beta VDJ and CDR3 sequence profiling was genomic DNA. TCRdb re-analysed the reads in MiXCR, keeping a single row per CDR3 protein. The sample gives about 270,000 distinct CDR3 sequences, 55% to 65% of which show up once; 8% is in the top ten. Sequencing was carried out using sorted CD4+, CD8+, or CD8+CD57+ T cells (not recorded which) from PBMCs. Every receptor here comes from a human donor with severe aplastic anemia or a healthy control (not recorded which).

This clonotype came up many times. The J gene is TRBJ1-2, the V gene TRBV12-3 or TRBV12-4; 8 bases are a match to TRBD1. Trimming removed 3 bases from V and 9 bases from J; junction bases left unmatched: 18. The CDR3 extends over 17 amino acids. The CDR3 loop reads CASSFTLAGGIAASYTF. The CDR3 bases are TGTGCCAGCAGTTTTACACTTGCAGGGGGCATCGCCGCCAGCTACACCTTC.

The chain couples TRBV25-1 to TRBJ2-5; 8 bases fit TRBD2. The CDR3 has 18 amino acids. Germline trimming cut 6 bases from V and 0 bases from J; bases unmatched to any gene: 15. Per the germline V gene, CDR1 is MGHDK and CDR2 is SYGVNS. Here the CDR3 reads CASRLAGLGGRDQETQYF. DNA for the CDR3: TGTGCCAGCAGATTAGCGGGGCTCGGGGGCCGTGACCAAGAGACCCAGTACTTC. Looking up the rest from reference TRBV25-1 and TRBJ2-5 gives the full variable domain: EADIYQTPRYLVIGTGKKITLECSQTMGHDKMYWYQQDPGMELHLIHYSYGVNSTEKGDLSSESTVSRIRTEHFPLTLESARPSHTSQYLCASRLAGLGGRDQETQYFGPGTRLLVL.

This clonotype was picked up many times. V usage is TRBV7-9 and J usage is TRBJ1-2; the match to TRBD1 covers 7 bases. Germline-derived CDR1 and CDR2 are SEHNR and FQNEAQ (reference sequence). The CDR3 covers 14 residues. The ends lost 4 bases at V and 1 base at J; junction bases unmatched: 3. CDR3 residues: CASSSSGGNYGYTF. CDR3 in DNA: TGTGCCAGCAGCTCGTCAGGGGGTAACTATGGCTACACCTTC.

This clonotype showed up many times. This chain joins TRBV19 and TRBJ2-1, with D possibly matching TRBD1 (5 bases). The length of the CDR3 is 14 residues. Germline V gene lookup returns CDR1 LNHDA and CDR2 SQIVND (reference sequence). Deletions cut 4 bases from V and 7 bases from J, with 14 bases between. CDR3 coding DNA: TGTGCCAGTAGTAAATTGGACACCCAAAATGAGCAGTTCTTC. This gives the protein CASSKLDTQNEQFF.

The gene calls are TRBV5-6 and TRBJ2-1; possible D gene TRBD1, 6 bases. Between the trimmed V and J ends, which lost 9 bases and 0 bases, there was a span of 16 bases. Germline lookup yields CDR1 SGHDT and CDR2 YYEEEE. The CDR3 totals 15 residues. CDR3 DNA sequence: TGTGCCACAGGGGCAGGGCATCGCTCCTACAATGAGCAGTTCTTC. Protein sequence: CATGAGHRSYNEQFF.

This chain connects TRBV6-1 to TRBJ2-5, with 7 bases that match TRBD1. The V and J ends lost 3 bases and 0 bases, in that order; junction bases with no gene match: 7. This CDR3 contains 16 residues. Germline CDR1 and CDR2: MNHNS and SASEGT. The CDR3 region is CASSDLKQGNQETQYF. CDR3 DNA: TGTGCCAGCAGTGACCTTAAACAGGGGAACCAAGAGACCCAGTACTTC.

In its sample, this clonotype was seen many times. This chain's CDR3 is CASMAQGRNYGYTF. CDR3 DNA sequence: TGTGCCAGCATGGCACAGGGACGTAACTATGGCTACACCTTC. V and J are TRBV7-9 and TRBJ1-2; D is perhaps TRBD1 (6 bases). Germline values: CDR1 SEHNR, CDR2 FQNEAQ (reference sequence). Deletions cut 7 bases from V and 1 base from J, with 13 bases between. The CDR3 is 14 amino acids.

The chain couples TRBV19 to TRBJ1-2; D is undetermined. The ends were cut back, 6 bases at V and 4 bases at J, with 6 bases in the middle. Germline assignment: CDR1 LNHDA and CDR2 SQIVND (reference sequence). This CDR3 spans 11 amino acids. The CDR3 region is CASSNSYGYTF. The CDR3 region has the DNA TGTGCCAGTAGCAACAGCTATGGCTACACCTTC.

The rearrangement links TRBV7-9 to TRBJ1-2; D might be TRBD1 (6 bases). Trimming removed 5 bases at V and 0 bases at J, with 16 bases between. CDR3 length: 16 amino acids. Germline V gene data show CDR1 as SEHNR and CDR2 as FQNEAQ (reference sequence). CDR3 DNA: TGTGCCAGCAGCCCAAACAGGGAATGGGCTAACTATGGCTACACCTTC. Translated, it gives CASSPNREWANYGYTF.

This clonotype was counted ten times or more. The CDR3 nucleotides read TGTGCCAGCAGCCCCTGGGGCACAACTAATGAAAAACTGTTTTTT. Amino acid sequence: CASSPWGTTNEKLFF. This chain joins TRBV9 and TRBJ1-4, with D tentatively TRBD1 (5 bases). Germline V gene lookup returns CDR1 SGDLS and CDR2 YYNGEE. V was clipped by 4 bases and J by 0 bases, with 10 bases between them. This CDR3 region has 15 residues.

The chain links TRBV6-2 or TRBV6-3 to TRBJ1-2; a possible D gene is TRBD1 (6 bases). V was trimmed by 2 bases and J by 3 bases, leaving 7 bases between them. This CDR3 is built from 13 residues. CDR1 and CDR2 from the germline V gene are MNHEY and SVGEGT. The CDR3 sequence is CASSYEGDYGYTF. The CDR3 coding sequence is TGTGCCAGCAGTTACGAGGGGGACTATGGCTACACCTTC.

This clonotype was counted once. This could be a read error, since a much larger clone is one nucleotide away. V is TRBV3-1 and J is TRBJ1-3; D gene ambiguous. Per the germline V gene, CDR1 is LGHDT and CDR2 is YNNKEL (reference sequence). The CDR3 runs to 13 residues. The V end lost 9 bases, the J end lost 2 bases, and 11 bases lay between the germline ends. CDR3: CASSVLTGNTIYF. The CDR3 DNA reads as TGTGCCAGTAGCGTTCTGACTGGAAACACCATATATTTT.

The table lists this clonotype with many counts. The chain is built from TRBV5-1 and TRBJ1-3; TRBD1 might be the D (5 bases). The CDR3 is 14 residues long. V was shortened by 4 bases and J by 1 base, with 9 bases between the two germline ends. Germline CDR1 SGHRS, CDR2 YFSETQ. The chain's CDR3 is CASSGSGSGNTIYF. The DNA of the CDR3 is TGCGCCAGCAGCGGCTCAGGGTCTGGAAACACCATATATTTT.

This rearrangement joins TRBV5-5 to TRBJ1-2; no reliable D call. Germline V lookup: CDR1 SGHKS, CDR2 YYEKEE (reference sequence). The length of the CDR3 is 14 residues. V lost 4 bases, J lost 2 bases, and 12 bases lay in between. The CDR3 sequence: CASSPTGQNYGYTF. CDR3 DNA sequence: TGTGCCAGCAGCCCTACCGGGCAGAACTATGGCTACACCTTC.

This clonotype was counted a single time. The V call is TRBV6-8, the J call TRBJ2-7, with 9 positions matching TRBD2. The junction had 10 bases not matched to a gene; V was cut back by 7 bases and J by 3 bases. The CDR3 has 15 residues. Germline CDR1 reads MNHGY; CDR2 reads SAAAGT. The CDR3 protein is CASNQGRGGCYEQYF. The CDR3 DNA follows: TGTGCCAGCAATCAAGGGCGGGGGGGCTGCTACGAGCAGTACTTC.

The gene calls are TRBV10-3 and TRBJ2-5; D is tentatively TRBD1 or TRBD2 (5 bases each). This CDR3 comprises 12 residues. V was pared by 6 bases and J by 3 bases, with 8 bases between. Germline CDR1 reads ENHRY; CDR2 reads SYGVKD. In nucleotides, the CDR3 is TGTGCCATCAGGGGGACGGAAGAGACCCAGTACTTC. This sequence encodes CAIRGTEETQYF.

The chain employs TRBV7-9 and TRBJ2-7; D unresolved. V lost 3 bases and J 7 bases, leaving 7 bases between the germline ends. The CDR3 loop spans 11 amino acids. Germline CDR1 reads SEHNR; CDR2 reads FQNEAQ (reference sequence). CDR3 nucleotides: TGTGCCAGCAGCTTGGTCAGTGAGCAGTACTTC. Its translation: CASSLVSEQYF. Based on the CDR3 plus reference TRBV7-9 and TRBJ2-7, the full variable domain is DTGVSQNPRHKITKRGQNVTFRCDPISEHNRLYWYRQTLGQGPEFLTYFQNEAQLEKSRLLSDRFSAERPKGSFSTLEIQRTEQGDSAMYLCASSLVSEQYFGPGTRLTVT.

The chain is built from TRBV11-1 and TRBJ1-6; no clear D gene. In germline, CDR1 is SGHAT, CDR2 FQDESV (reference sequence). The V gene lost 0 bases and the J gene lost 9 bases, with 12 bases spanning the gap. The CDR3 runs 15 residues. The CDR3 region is CASSLANMLPSPLHF. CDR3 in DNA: TGTGCCAGCAGCTTAGCGAATATGTTACCTTCACCCCTCCACTTT. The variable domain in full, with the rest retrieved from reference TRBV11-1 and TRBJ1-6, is EAEVAQSPRYKITEKSQAVAFWCDPISGHATLYWYRQILGQGPELLVQFQDESVVDDSQLPKDRFSAERLKGVDSTLKIQPAELGDSAMYLCASSLANMLPSPLHFGNGTRLTVT.

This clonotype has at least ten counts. The CDR3 protein is CASSEATSLAGGTYEQYF. In DNA, the CDR3 is TGTGCCAGCAGTGAAGCGACCTCACTAGCGGGGGGGACCTACGAGCAGTACTTC. The chain joins TRBV2 to TRBJ2-7, with 13 positions matching TRBD2. The CDR3 extends over 18 amino acids. CDR1 and CDR2 (germline): SNHLY, FYNNEI. The J segment lost 2 bases and the V segment lost 0 bases, leaving 7 bases of the junction unmatched.

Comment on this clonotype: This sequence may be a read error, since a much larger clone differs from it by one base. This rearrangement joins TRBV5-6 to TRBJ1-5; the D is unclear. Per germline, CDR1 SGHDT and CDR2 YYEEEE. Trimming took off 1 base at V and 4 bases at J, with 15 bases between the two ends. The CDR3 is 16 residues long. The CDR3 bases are TGTGCCAGCAGCTTGTACTCCTGGAGAGGGAATCAGCCCCAGCATTTT. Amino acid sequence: CASSLYSWRGNQPQHF. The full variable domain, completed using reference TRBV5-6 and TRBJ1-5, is DAGVTQSPTHLIKTRGQQVTLRCSPKSGHDTVSWYQQALGQGPQFIFQYYEEEERQRGNFPDRFSGHQFPNYSSELNVNALLLGDSALYLCASSLYSWRGNQPQHFGDGTRLSIL.

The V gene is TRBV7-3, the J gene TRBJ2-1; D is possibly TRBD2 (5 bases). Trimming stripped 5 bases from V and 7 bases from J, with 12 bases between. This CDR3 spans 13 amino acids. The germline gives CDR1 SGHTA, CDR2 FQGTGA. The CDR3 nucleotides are TGTGCCAGCAGCCCCGGCGGGCGAAATGAGCAGTTCTTC. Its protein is CASSPGGRNEQFF.

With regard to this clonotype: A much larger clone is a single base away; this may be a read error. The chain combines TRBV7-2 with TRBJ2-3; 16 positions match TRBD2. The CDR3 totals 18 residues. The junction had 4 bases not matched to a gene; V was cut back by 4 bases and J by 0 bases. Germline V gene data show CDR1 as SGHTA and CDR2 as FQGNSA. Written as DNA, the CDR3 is TGTGCCAGCAGCTCGGGACTAGCGGGGGGGTCTAGCACAGATACGCAGTATTTT. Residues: CASSSGLAGGSSTDTQYF.

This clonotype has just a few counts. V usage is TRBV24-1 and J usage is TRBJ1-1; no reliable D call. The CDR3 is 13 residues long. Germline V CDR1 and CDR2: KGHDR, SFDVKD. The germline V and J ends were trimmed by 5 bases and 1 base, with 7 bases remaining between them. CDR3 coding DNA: TGTGCCACCAGTGCAGAGAAGAACACTGAAGCTTTCTTT. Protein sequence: CATSAEKNTEAFF.

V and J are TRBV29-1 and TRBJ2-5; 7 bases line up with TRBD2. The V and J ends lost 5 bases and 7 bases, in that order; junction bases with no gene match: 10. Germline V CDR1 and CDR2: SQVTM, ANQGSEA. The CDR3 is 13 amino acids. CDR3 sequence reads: CSVSTSGGGTQYF. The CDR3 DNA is TGCAGCGTTTCGACCAGTGGGGGGGGGACCCAGTACTTC.

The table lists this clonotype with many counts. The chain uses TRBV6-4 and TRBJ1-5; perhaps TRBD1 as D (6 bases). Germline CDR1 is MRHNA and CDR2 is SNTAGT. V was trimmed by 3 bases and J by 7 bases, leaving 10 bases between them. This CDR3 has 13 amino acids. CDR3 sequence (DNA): TGTGCCAGCAGTGAACAGGGTCAGCAGCCCCAGCATTTT. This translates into CASSEQGQQPQHF.

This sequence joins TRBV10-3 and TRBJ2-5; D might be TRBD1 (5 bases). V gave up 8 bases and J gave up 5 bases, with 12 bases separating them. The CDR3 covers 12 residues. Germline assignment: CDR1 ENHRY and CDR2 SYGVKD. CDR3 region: CAIAGIGETQYF. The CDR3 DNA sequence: TGTGCCATCGCAGGGATTGGGGAGACCCAGTACTTC.

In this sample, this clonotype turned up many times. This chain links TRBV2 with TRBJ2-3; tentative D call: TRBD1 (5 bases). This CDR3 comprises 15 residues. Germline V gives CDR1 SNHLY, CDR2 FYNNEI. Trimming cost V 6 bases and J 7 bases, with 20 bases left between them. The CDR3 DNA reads TGTGCCAGCAGGAGACCGGCGCCGCGACAGTATACGCAGTATTTT. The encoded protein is CASRRPAPRQYTQYF.

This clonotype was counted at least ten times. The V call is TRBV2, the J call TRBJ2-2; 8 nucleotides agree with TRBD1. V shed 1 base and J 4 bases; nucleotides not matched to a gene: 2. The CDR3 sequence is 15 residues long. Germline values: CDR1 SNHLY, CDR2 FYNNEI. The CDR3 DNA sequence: TGTGCCAGCAGTGAAGTCACAGGGGGCACCGGGGAGCTGTTTTTT. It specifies CASSEVTGGTGELFF. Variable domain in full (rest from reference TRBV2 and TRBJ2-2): EPEVTQTPSHQVTQMGQEVILRCVPISNHLYFYWYRQILGQKVEFLVSFYNNEISEKSEIFDDQFSVERPDGSNFTLKIRSTKLEDSAMYFCASSEVTGGTGELFFGEGSRLTVL.

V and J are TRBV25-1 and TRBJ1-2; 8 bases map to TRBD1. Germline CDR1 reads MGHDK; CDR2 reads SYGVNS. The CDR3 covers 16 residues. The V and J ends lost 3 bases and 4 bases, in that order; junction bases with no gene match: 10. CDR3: CASSDSTGVRVYGYTF. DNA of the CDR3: TGTGCCAGCAGTGACTCGACAGGGGTACGAGTCTATGGCTACACCTTC.

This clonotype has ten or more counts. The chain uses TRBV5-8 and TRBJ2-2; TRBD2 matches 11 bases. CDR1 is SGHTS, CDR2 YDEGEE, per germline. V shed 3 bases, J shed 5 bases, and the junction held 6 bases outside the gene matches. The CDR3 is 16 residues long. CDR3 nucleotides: TGTGCCAGCAGCTCCATAGCGGGGGGGAAGACCGGGGAGCTGTTTTTT. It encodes CASSSIAGGKTGELFF.